This T cell receptor beta chain emerged from a study of blood T cells in healthy people across ages. Study-level findings and limits: Shifts in expanded clonotypes may have been confounded by donor CMV status, which was unknown.

This CDR3 is built from 14 residues. With 5 bases clipped from V and 6 bases from J, the junction kept 5 bases outside the gene matches. This clonotype was detected many times. Its matching antigen is unknown. A sample-barcoded 5' primer and a J-beta primer mix were used in a second PCR of about 7 to 12 cycles. TCRdb used MiXCR to reprocess the 5' RACE reads, holding one entry per CDR3 protein. Of 1,800,000 or so distinct CDR3 sequences in the sample, roughly two fifths were seen once. J is TRBJ2-7 and V is TRBV12-3 or TRBV12-4; 12 positions agree with TRBD1. The sequenced sample was blood. The TCR was taken from a human donor in good health. Here the CDR3 DNA reads TGTGCCAGCAGTACCGGGACAGGGGGCGGCGAGCAGTACTTC. It encodes CASSTGTGGGEQYF.